This passage covers 11 T cell receptor beta chains from one sample sequenced in a study of control samples from healthy donors and cancer patients. Using immunoSEQ multiplex PCR, the repertoire was profiled, and TCRdb retains in-frame clones only, with some absent. The table has 120,000 or so clones, 91% seen once; the top ten hold 7.8%. Sequenced input: blood. These receptors were taken from a woman between 18 and 30 years old in good health.

The chain has TRBV7-2 and TRBJ2-5; 7 bases match TRBD2. Germline V gene sequence: CDR1 SGHTA, CDR2 FQGNSA. Unmatched junction bases numbered 5, after V lost 1 base and J lost 0 bases. The CDR3 length is 16 residues. CDR3 residues: CASSLGPAGYQETQYF. The CDR3 bases are TGTGCCAGCAGCTTAGGCCCAGCGGGGTACCAAGAGACCCAGTACTTC.

This chain uses TRBV9 with TRBJ1-5, with a possible D match to TRBD1 (5 bases). From germline, CDR1 is SGDLS and CDR2 YYNGEE. Trimming took 0 bases from V and 0 from J, leaving 7 bases between them. The CDR3 loop spans 15 amino acids. The CDR3 DNA is TGTGCCAGCAGCGTAGAGGGGTATAGCAATCAGCCCCAGCATTTT. This translates into CASSVEGYSNQPQHF.

J is TRBJ2-5 and V is TRBV4-2; 9 bases line up with TRBD2. The CDR3 has 15 amino acids. J gave up 1 base and V 3 bases, and 3 bases lay outside the gene matches. From germline, CDR1 is LGHNA and CDR2 YNFKEQ. CDR3 DNA: TGTGCCAGCAGCCAGGCTAGCGGGACCCAAGAGACCCAGTACTTC. It encodes CASSQASGTQETQYF.

The rearrangement joins TRBV5-6 to TRBJ2-7; possibly TRBD1 or TRBD2 for D (5 bases each). V was trimmed by 1 base and J by 2 bases, leaving 13 bases between them. Germline V gives CDR1 SGHDT, CDR2 YYEEEE. The CDR3 length is 15 residues. The chain's CDR3 is CASSLLGTGTYEQYF. As DNA, the CDR3 is TGTGCCAGCAGCTTGCTTGGGACGGGGACCTACGAGCAGTACTTC. The full variable domain, completed using reference TRBV5-6 and TRBJ2-7, is DAGVTQSPTHLIKTRGQQVTLRCSPKSGHDTVSWYQQALGQGPQFIFQYYEEEERQRGNFPDRFSGHQFPNYSSELNVNALLLGDSALYLCASSLLGTGTYEQYFGPGTRLTVT.

This clone was found once. This chain joins TRBV2 and TRBJ1-2; 9 nucleotides agree with TRBD1. V was clipped by 5 bases and J by 3 bases; unmatched bases: 7. This CDR3 is 15 amino acids long. In germline, CDR1 is SNHLY, CDR2 FYNNEI. Here the CDR3 DNA reads TGTGCCAGCAGTTTGGGCCGGGACAGGGACTATGGCTACACCTTC. Protein product: CASSLGRDRDYGYTF.

The V call is TRBV19, the J call TRBJ1-2; possible D gene TRBD1, 6 bases. Germline values: CDR1 LNHDA, CDR2 SQIVND (reference sequence). The CDR3 spans 16 residues. The V end was cut by 5 bases, the J end by 0 bases, with 16 bases between. Here the CDR3 reads CASSPYGQLSNYGYTF. The CDR3 nucleotides read TGTGCCAGTAGTCCCTACGGACAGCTCTCTAACTATGGCTACACCTTC. Filled out from reference TRBV19 and TRBJ1-2, the complete variable domain reads DGGITQSPKYLFRKEGQNVTLSCEQNLNHDAMYWYRQDPGQGLRLIYYSQIVNDFQKGDIAEGYSVSREKKESFPLTVTSAQKNPTAFYLCASSPYGQLSNYGYTFGSGTRLTVV.

The chain recombines TRBV7-2 with TRBJ1-1; D uncertain. The germline V and J ends were trimmed by 4 bases and 0 bases, with 9 bases remaining between them. The germline V gene has CDR1 SGHTA and CDR2 FQGNSA. The CDR3 consists of 14 residues. The CDR3 region is CASSSIRVNTEAFF. The CDR3 nucleotides are TGTGCCAGCAGCTCCATACGGGTGAACACTGAAGCTTTCTTT.

This chain connects TRBV27 to TRBJ2-5; 7 bases fit TRBD1. Germline CDR1 MNHEY, CDR2 SMNVEV (reference sequence). The CDR3 is 19 residues long. V was pared by 5 bases and J by 3 bases, with 21 bases of the junction left unmatched. CDR3 region: CASSRSRDSLGWYEETQYF. For the CDR3, the DNA is TGTGCCAGCAGTCGATCCCGGGACAGCCTAGGTTGGTACGAAGAGACCCAGTACTTC.

The chain has TRBV20-1 and TRBJ1-2; tentative D call: TRBD1 (6 bases). Trimming left V 6 bases short and J 14 bases short, with 19 bases between. The CDR3 runs to 11 residues. Germline V gene lookup returns CDR1 DFQATT and CDR2 SNEGSKA (reference sequence). Written as DNA, the CDR3 is TGCAGTGCGGGGGCACGGGACGCGGAAACCTTC. Its protein product is CSAGARDAETF.

The J gene is TRBJ2-3, the V gene TRBV3-1 (or the pseudogene TRBV3-2), with unresolved D. Trimming left V 4 bases short and J 2 bases short, with 4 bases between. The length of the CDR3 is 12 residues. The germline CDR1 and CDR2 sequences are LGHDT and YNNKEL (reference sequence). The CDR3 loop reads CASSRVTDTQYF. The CDR3 DNA reads TGTGCCAGCAGCCGCGTCACAGATACGCAGTATTTT.

V is TRBV7-2 and J is TRBJ1-1; TRBD1 aligns across 7 bases. The V gene's germline CDR1 is SGHTA and CDR2 FQGNSA. V lost 3 bases, J lost 5 bases, and 6 bases stayed unmatched. The length of the CDR3 is 14 residues. CDR3 DNA: TGTGCCAGCAGCTTCGCGACAGGGAGGACTGAAGCTTTCTTT. Residues: CASSFATGRTEAFF.